Below are 7 T cell receptor beta chains sequenced from a single sample in a study of Graves' ophthalmopathy and Graves' hyperthyroidism. Amplified TCR beta CDR3 regions were obtained using RNA transcripts as template. The first round was an RT-PCR with HTBI primers, and the second round was a multiplex PCR. MiXCR was run by TCRdb on the multiplex PCR reads, yielding one entry per CDR3 protein. The sample has about half a million distinct CDR3 sequences, approximately 14% seen once. Sequencing was performed on blood. Receptors were obtained from a woman aged 25 to 39 with Graves' ophthalmopathy.

Ten or more counts support this clonotype. V gene TRBV20-1 combines with J gene TRBJ2-5; tentatively, D is TRBD1 (5 bases). The CDR3 consists of 12 residues. Germline CDR1 DFQATT, CDR2 SNEGSKA (reference sequence). The ends were cut back, 6 bases at V and 2 bases at J, with 10 bases in the middle. CDR3 loop: CSAKTEQETQYF. The CDR3 nucleotides are TGCAGTGCAAAGACAGAGCAAGAGACCCAGTACTTC.

This clonotype was recorded many times. CDR3 sequence (DNA): TGCGCCAGCAGTCCGACTAGCGGGGAATACCAAGAGACCCAGTACTTC. Translated, it gives CASSPTSGEYQETQYF. The rearrangement links TRBV10-2 to TRBJ2-5, with 11 bases matching TRBD2. The CDR3 covers 16 residues. Germline CDR1 WSHSY, CDR2 SAAADI. V gave up 5 bases and J gave up 0 bases; unmatched junction bases: 5.

This clonotype was seen at least ten times. The chain has TRBV7-2 and TRBJ2-5, with a weak D call TRBD1 (6 bases). The CDR3 totals 15 residues. Germline values: CDR1 SGHTA, CDR2 FQGNSA. V lost 4 bases to trimming and J lost 1 base, with 13 bases between them. The CDR3 DNA is TGTGCCAGCAGCTCCACTCTAGGGGGCCAAGAGACCCAGTACTTC. Protein sequence: CASSSTLGGQETQYF.

This clonotype was seen at least ten times. The genes are TRBV28 and TRBJ1-5; 7 nucleotides agree with TRBD1. The CDR3 runs 15 residues. Losses at the gene ends were 6 bases for V and 5 bases for J; bases not matched to a gene: 10. The V gene's germline CDR1 is MDHEN and CDR2 SYDVKM. CDR3: CASSLDREGDQPQHF. In DNA, the CDR3 is TGTGCCAGCAGCCTTGACAGGGAAGGGGATCAGCCCCAGCATTTT.

The sample holds many counts of this clonotype. The gene calls are TRBV6-1 and TRBJ1-6; D possibly corresponds to TRBD1 (5 bases). The CDR3 has 18 amino acids. The V and J ends lost 6 bases and 0 bases respectively, with 18 bases between them. CDR1 MNHNS and CDR2 SASEGT come from the germline V gene. This CDR3 reads CASRRGRRLSSYNSPLHF. DNA for the CDR3: TGTGCCAGCAGGAGGGGACGTCGGCTTAGCTCCTATAATTCACCCCTCCACTTT.

This clonotype was seen many times. The V call is TRBV12-3 or TRBV12-4, the J call TRBJ1-1, with TRBD1 matching over 7 bases. The CDR3 consists of 14 residues. The ends lost 4 bases at V and 1 base at J; junction bases unmatched: 3. The CDR3 reads CASSSGQRNTEAFF. CDR3 nucleotides: TGTGCCAGCAGTTCGGGACAGCGGAACACTGAAGCTTTCTTT.

This clonotype has ten or more counts. The chain couples TRBV9 to TRBJ2-7; D may be TRBD2 (5 bases). The CDR3 length is 13 residues. Germline assignment: CDR1 SGDLS and CDR2 YYNGEE. V dropped 3 bases and J dropped 7 bases, with 14 bases sitting between them. CDR3 loop: CASSATGMSEQYF. The CDR3 nucleotides are TGTGCCAGCAGCGCGACGGGGATGAGTGAGCAGTACTTC.